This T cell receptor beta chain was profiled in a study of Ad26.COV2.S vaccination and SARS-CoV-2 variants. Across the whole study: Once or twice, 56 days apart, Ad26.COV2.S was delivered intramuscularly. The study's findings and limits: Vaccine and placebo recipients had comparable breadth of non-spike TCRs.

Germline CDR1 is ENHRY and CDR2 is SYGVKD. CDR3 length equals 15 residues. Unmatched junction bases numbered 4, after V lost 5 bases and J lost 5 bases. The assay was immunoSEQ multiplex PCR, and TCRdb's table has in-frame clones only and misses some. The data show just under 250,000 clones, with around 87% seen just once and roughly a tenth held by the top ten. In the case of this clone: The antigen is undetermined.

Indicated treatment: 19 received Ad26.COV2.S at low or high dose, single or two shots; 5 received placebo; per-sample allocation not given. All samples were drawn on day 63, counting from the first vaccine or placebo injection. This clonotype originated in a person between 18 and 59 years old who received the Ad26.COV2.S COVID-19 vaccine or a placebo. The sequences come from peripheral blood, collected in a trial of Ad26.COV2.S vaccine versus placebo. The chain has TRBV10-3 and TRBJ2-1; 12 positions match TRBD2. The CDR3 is CAISLTSGGNNEQFF. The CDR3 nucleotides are TGTGCCATCAGTTTAACTAGCGGGGGGAACAATGAGCAGTTCTTC.